This TCR beta chain was captured by sequencing in a study of T cell repertoires in cytomegalovirus infection (dated by TCRdb to the late 2010s). Some background on the complete study: Peptide stimulations targeted recently identified HLA-C-restricted CMV epitopes, whose presentation resists viral immunomodulation, together with well-studied HLA-B-restricted epitopes. Donor HLA type was relevant to the analysis, because carriage of CMV infection together with the matching HLA type was indicated by public TCR beta signatures.

The sample's treatment or condition label, decoded: in vitro stimulation with specific CMV peptide epitopes to enrich CMV-specific T cells. Reading from cysteine to phenylalanine, the CDR3 counts 14 amino acids. Only CDR3 DNA is held: 42 bases, read in frame from base 1. Per the germline V gene, MNHEY is the CDR1 and SVGAGI is the CDR2. Trimming removed 5 bases from V and 4 bases from J, leaving 14 bases between the germline ends. Concerning this clonotype: Its antigen is still unknown. Base qualities are not provided; no much larger clone lies one nucleotide away.

Beyond this particular receptor, the publication reports: The ex vivo response was dominated by HLA-C-restricted CMV-specific TCR beta clonotypes, which also provided the single most frequent clonotype in two of eight donors. In both this cohort and an independent roughly 330-donor cohort, the cumulative frequency of public TCR beta family members distinguished carriers of CMV infection plus the relevant HLA type.

For sequencing, an Illumina HiSeq 1500 was employed. TCRdb trimmed the raw reads at Q25, called clones with MiXCR and kept productive beta chains. For every CDR3 protein sequence, its rows merge into one entry that carries the most common genes and DNA. Recorded for this sample are about 770,000 distinct CDR3 sequences; roughly 28% of them occurred a single time. Of the sample, around 13% is held by the ten largest clones. The sequence was collected from a human donor in good health (CMV status not recorded). Some clones in this sample may be carry-over from other donors' samples. Recombination connected TRBV6-5 to TRBJ2-5, with the D gene call left open. The input for sequencing was cultured CD8+ T cells from PBMCs, taken from culture after CMV antigen stimulation. The DNA sequence is as follows: TGTGCCAGCAGTCCGGACCTATCCGGAGAGACCCAGTACTTC. Its protein reads: CASSPDLSGETQYF.